The text below deals with one T cell receptor (beta chain). Its antigen specificity is not known. There are no base qualities to consult, and no much larger clone falls within one base. This specimen comes from a study of T cell changes during pregnancy in multiple sclerosis (dated by TCRdb to the late 2010s). A note on the overall study: The study looked at changes in the T cell repertoire across pregnancy in women with multiple sclerosis.

The library was generated by the immunoSEQ multiplex PCR assay. Here the immuneACCESS table is served through TCRdb, limited to in-frame sequences with V and J called. Missing clones are a known gap in these copies; in checked studies unresolved V genes cover under half, and the rest lacks a known reason. A total of 85,000 to 100,000 clones appear in this sample, 92% of them only once. Approximately 2% of the sample goes to the ten largest clones. The CDR3 has 12 amino acids, counting the end cysteine and phenylalanine. The CDR3 DNA has 36 bases and is translated from base 1. For CDR1 and CDR2, the germline V gene lists MDHEN and SYDVKM. V loses 10 bases, J loses 1 base, and the germline ends lie 10 bases apart.

The clonotype originates from a female donor with multiple sclerosis, enrolled in a pregnancy study. The sequencing here drew on peripheral blood, taken after pregnancy. The receptor chain draws on TRBV28 and TRBJ1-1; TRBD1 is a possible D gene, resting on 5 matching bases. The nucleotide sequence is given as TGTGCCACCGAGGACACGAACACTGAAGCTTTCTTT. This yields the protein CATEDTNTEAFF.